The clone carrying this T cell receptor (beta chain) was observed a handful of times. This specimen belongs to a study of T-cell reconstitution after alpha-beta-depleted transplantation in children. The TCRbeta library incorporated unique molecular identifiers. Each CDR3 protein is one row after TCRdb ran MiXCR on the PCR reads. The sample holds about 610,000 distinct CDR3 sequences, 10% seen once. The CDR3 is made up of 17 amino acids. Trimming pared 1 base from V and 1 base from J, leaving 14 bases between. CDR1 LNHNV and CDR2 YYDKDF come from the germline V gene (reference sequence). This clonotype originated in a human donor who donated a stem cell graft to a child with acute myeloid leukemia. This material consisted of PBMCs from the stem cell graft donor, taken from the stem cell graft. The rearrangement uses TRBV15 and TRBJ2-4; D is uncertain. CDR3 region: CATSRADTTSAKNIQYF. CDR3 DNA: TGTGCCACCAGCAGAGCTGACACGACTTCGGCCAAAAACATTCAGTACTTC.